The present entry profiles one TCR beta chain with its context. The antigen remains unidentified. The protocol was immunoSEQ multiplex PCR, while the TCRdb copy is restricted to in-frame clones and leaves out a portion. This table has approximately 88,000 clones, roughly 90% appearing once. The CDR3 runs 16 residues. The germline V and J ends were trimmed by 0 bases and 1 base, with 12 bases remaining between them. Germline CDR1 is MNHNY and CDR2 is SVGAGI (reference sequence). This sample is drawn from a study of OX40 agonist ivuxolimab in advanced cancers. On the study more broadly: Patients got intravenous ivuxolimab at 0.01 to 10 mg/kg every 2 weeks.

Study results and caveats: A proportion of nonresponders additionally exhibited low normalized T-cell clonal expansion.

People who had autoimmune disease history or systemic immunosuppression were excluded. This clonotype was obtained from an adult with an advanced solid tumor such as melanoma, head and neck, liver or kidney cancer. The genes are TRBV6-6 and TRBJ1-1; the D gene is possibly TRBD1 (5 bases). Sequencing was performed on CD4+ or CD8+ T cells sorted from blood, taken in a trial of the OX40 agonist ivuxolimab. This chain's CDR3 is CASSYSWGGTNTEAFF. The CDR3 nucleotides are TGTGCCAGCAGTTACTCGTGGGGGGGAACGAACACTGAAGCTTTCTTT.